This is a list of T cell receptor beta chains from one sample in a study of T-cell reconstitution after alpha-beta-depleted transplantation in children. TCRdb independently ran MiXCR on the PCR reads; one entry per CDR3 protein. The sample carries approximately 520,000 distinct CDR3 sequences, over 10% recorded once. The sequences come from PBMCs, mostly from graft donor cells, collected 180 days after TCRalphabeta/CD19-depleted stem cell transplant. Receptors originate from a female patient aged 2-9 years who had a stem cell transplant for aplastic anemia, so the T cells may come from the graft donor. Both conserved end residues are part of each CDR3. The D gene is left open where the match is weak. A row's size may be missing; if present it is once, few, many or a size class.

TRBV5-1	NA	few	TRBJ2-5	CASSLSTNGETQYF	TGCGCCAGCAGCTTGAGTACTAATGGAGAGACCCAGTACTTC
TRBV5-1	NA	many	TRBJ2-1	CASSLGHRPTYNEQFF	TGCGCCAGCAGCTTGGGCCACAGGCCCACCTACAATGAGCAGTTCTTC
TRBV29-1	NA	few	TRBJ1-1	CSVGWGSEAFF	TGCAGCGTTGGGTGGGGGTCTGAAGCTTTCTTT
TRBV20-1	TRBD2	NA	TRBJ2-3	CSAIELAGVADTQYF	TGCAGTGCTATAGAACTAGCGGGAGTTGCAGATACGCAGTATTTT
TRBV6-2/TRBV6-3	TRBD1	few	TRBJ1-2	CASSYYRTGNYGYTF	TGTGCCAGCAGTTACTATCGGACAGGGAACTATGGCTACACCTTC
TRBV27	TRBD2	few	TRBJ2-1	CASSFLAGGPSGEQFF	TGTGCCAGCAGTTTCCTAGCGGGAGGGCCCTCGGGTGAGCAGTTCTTC
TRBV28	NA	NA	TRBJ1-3	CASSLEVTEVDTIYF	TGTGCCAGCAGTCTTGAAGTAACTGAGGTGGACACCATATATTTT
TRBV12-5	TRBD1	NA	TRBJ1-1	CASGLPGGMNTEAFF	TGTGCTAGTGGTTTGCCAGGGGGGATGAACACTGAAGCTTTCTTT
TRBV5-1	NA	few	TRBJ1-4	CASSYQFFGAKEKLFF	TGCGCCAGCAGCTACCAATTTTTCGGGGCAAAAGAAAAACTGTTTTTT
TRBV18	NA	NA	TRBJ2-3	CASSPWTHPTDTQYF	TGTGCCAGCTCACCGTGGACTCACCCCACAGATACGCAGTATTTT
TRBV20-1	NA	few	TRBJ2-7	CSARGDISLYEQYF	TGCAGTGCTAGGGGGGACATTAGCTTGTACGAGCAGTACTTC
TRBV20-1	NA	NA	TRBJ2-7	CSAYRSVGEQYF	TGCAGTGCTTACAGGTCTGTGGGGGAGCAGTACTTC
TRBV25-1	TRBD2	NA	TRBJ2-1	CASSEGLASEQFF	TGTGCCAGCAGTGAAGGACTAGCCAGTGAGCAGTTCTTC
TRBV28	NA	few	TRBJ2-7	CASVPPGLAYEQYF	TGTGCCAGCGTCCCCCCCGGGCTAGCCTACGAGCAGTACTTC
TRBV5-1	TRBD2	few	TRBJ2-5	CASSQGLANQETQYF	TGCGCCAGCAGCCAGGGACTAGCAAACCAAGAGACCCAGTACTTC
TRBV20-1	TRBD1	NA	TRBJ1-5	CSASRWGDRGPNQPQHF	TGCAGTGCTAGCAGGTGGGGGGACAGGGGGCCCAATCAGCCCCAGCATTTT
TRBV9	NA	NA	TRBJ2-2	CASSVAGQNTGELFF	TGTGCCAGCAGCGTAGCGGGGCAAAACACCGGGGAGCTGTTTTTT
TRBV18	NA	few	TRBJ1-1	CASSPIRTAPEAFF	TGTGCCAGCTCACCTATCAGGACAGCCCCTGAAGCTTTCTTT
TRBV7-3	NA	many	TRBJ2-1	CASSAPPLDNEQFF	TGTGCCAGCAGCGCCCCCCCCTTAGACAATGAGCAGTTCTTC
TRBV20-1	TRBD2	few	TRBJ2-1	CSARSWGGSSYNEQFF	TGCAGTGCTAGGTCTTGGGGCGGGAGCTCCTACAATGAGCAGTTCTTC
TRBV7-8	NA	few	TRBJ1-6	CASSPTRVFVDSPLHF	TGTGCCAGCAGCCCGACCAGGGTGTTCGTTGATTCACCCCTCCACTTT
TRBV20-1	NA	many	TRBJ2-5	CSARDLTVRRETQYF	TGCAGTGCTAGAGATCTAACCGTGCGGCGGGAGACCCAGTACTTC
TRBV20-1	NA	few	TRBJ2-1	CSARGRVNEQFF	TGCAGTGCTAGGGGTAGAGTCAATGAGCAGTTCTTC
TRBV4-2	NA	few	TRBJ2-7	CASTAGYGSSYEQYF	TGTGCCAGCACCGCCGGCTATGGGAGCTCCTACGAGCAGTACTTC
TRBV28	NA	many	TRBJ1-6	CASSLPVNSPLHF	TGTGCCAGCAGCCTCCCGGTGAATTCACCCCTCCACTTT
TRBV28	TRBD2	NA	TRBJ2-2	CASTPAGGRTGELFF	TGTGCCAGCACCCCAGCGGGAGGGCGGACCGGGGAGCTGTTTTTT
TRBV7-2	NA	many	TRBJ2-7	CASSLGPADYEQYF	TGTGCCAGCAGCTTAGGGCCAGCAGATTACGAGCAGTACTTC
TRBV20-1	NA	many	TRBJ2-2	CSASPGRSDGELFF	TGCAGTGCTAGCCCGGGACGTAGCGATGGGGAGCTGTTTTTT
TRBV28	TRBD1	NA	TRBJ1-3	CASSPVPGQGALFPGNTIYF	TGTGCCAGCAGTCCCGTCCCGGGACAGGGGGCTCTTTTCCCTGGAAACACCATATATTTT
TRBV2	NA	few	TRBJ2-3	CASGGGTTDTQYF	TGTGCCAGCGGCGGCGGAACCACAGATACGCAGTATTTT
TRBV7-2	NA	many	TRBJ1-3	CASSLGSRGGNTIYF	TGTGCCAGCAGCTTAGGAAGCAGGGGAGGAAACACCATATATTTT
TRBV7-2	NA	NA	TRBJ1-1	CAAWTGMNTEAFF	TGTGCCGCATGGACGGGAATGAACACTGAAGCTTTCTTT
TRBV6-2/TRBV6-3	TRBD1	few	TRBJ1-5	CASRTGANQPQHF	TGTGCCAGCAGAACAGGGGCCAATCAGCCCCAGCATTTT
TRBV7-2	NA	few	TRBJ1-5	CASSLDFLNQPQHF	TGTGCCAGCAGCTTGGACTTCCTCAATCAGCCCCAGCATTTT
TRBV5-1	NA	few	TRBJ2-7	CASSLSQNGYEQYF	TGCGCCAGCAGCTTGAGCCAAAACGGCTACGAGCAGTACTTC
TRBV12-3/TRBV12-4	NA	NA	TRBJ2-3	CASSPIAATLTDTQYF	TGTGCCAGCAGTCCCATAGCGGCAACCCTCACAGATACGCAGTATTTT
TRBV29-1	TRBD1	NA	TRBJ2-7	CSVASDRRSYEQYF	TGCAGCGTTGCTTCGGACAGGCGATCGTACGAGCAGTACTTC
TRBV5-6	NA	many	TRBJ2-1	CASSLGQQSHNEQFF	TGTGCCAGCAGCTTGGGACAGCAAAGCCACAATGAGCAGTTCTTC
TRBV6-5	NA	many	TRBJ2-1	CASSHPGGYLSSYNEQFF	TGTGCCAGCAGTCACCCTGGAGGCTACCTGAGCTCCTACAATGAGCAGTTCTTC
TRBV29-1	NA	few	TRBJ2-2	CSSLVGPGTGELFF	TGCAGCTCGTTGGTGGGCCCGGGGACCGGGGAGCTGTTTTTT
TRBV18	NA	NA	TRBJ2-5	CASSLLPRLGGGQTQYF	TGTGCCAGCTCTCTCCTCCCCCGACTAGGAGGAGGACAGACCCAGTACTTC
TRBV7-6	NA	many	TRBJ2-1	CASSPTGSAYNEQFF	TGTGCCAGCAGCCCTACAGGATCAGCCTACAATGAGCAGTTCTTC
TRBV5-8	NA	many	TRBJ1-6	CASSLRRTVPPPLHF	TGTGCCAGCAGTTTAAGAAGGACCGTCCCGCCACCCCTCCACTTT
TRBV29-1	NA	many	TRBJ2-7	CSALGGAPSSYEQYF	TGCAGCGCGCTGGGGGGGGCTCCTTCCTCCTACGAGCAGTACTTC
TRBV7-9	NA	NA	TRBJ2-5	CASSSGPSGVETQYF	TGTGCCAGCAGCTCTGGGCCTTCGGGAGTGGAGACCCAGTACTTC
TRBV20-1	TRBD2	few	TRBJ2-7	CSATGTSGYEQYF	TGCAGTGCAACCGGGACTAGCGGCTACGAGCAGTACTTC
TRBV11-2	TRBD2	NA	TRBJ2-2	CASSKGTSLAGELFF	TGTGCCAGCAGCAAAGGGACTAGCCTGGCCGGGGAGCTGTTTTTT